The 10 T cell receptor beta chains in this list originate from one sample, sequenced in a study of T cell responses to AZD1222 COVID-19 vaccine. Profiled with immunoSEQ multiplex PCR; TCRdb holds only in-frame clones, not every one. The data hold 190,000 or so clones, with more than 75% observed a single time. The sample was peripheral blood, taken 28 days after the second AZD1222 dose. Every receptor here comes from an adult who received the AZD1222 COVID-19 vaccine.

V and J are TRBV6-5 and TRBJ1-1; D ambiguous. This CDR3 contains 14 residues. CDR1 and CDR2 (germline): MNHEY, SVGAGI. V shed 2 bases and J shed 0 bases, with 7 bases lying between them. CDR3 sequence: CASSYGPMNTEAFF. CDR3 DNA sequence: TGTGCCAGCAGTTACGGACCGATGAACACTGAAGCTTTCTTT.

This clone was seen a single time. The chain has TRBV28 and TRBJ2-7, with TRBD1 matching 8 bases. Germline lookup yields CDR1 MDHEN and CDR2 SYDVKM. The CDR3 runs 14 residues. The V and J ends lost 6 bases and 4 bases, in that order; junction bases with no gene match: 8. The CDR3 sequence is CASRGTGGPYEQYF. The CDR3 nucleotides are TGTGCCAGCAGGGGGACAGGCGGCCCATACGAGCAGTACTTC.

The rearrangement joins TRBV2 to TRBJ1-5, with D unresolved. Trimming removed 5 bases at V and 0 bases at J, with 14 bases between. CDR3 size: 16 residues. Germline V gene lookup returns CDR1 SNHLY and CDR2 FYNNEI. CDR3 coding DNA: TGTGCCAGCAGTACCGAAGTTGGGGTTAGCAATCAGCCCCAGCATTTT. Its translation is CASSTEVGVSNQPQHF.

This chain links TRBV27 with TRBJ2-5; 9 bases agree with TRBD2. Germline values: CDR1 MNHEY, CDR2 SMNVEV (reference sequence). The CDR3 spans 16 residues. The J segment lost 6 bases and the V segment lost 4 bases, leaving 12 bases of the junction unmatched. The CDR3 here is CASSWLGREGRKTQYF. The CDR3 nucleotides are TGTGCCAGCAGTTGGCTCGGGCGGGAGGGCCGCAAGACCCAGTACTTC.

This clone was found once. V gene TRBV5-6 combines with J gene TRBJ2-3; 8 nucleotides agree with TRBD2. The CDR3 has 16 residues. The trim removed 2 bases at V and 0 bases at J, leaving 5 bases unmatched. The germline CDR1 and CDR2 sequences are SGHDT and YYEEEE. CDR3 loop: CASSFYSGTSTDTQYF. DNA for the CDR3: TGTGCCAGCAGCTTTTATAGCGGGACGAGCACAGATACGCAGTATTTT. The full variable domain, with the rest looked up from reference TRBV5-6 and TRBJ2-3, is DAGVTQSPTHLIKTRGQQVTLRCSPKSGHDTVSWYQQALGQGPQFIFQYYEEEERQRGNFPDRFSGHQFPNYSSELNVNALLLGDSALYLCASSFYSGTSTDTQYFGPGTRLTVL.

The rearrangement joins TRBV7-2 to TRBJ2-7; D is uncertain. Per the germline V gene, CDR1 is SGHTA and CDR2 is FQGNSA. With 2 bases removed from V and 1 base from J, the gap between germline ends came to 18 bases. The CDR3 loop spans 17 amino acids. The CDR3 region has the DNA TGTGCCAGCAGCTTAAATATAGTTCCCATTCGGTCCTACGAGCAGTACTTC. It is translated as CASSLNIVPIRSYEQYF.

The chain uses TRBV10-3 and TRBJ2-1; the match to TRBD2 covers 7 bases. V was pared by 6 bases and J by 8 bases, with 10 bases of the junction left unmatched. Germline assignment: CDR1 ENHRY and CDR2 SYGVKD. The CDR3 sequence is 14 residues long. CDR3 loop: CAIRRAGESDEQFF. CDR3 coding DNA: TGTGCCATCAGGCGGGCGGGAGAGAGCGATGAGCAGTTCTTC.

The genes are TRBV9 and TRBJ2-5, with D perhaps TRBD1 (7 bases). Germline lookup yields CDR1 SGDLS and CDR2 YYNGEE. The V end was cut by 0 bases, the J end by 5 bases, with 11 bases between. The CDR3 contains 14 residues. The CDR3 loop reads CASSVGPGGETQYF. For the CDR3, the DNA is TGTGCCAGCAGCGTAGGCCCAGGGGGGGAGACCCAGTACTTC.

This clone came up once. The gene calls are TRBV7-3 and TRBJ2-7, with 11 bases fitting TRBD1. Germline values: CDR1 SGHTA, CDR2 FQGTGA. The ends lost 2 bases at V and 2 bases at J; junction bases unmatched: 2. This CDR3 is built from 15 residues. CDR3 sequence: CASSLGTGGPYEQYF. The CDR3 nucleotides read TGTGCCAGCAGCTTAGGGACAGGGGGACCCTACGAGCAGTACTTC. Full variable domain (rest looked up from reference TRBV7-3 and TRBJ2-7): GAGVSQTPSNKVTEKGKYVELRCDPISGHTALYWYRQSLGQGPEFLIYFQGTGAADDSGLPNDRFFAVRPEGSVSTLKIQRTERGDSAVYLCASSLGTGGPYEQYFGPGTRLTVT.

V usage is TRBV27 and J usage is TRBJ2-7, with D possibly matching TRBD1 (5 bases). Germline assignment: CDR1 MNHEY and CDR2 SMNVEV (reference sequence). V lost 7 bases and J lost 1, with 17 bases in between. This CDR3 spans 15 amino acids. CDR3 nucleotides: TGTGCCAGCAAAATAGACAGCCGGTGGTCCTACGAGCAGTACTTC. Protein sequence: CASKIDSRWSYEQYF.